Sequencing of this T cell receptor (beta chain) was carried out in a study of cytomegalovirus exposure and HLA in healthy donors. Whole-study findings and limits: TCR beta sequences reportedly predicted the HLA-A and HLA-B alleles of most subjects accurately. With later analysis, a missense DCLRE1C variant became linked to TCR beta V- and J-gene trimming.

Note on this clone: Its specificity is not known.

The PCR employed 60 Vbeta primers together with 13 Jbeta primers. Only in-frame clones appear in the TCRdb table, and some are missing; sequencing was by immunoSEQ multiplex PCR. The sample includes about 91,000 clones, around nine tenths of them seen just once. The CDR3 is made up of 15 amino acids. The V segment lost 6 bases and the J segment 5 bases; nucleotides outside the gene matches: 12. CDR1 and CDR2 from the germline V gene are SGHAT and FQDESV (reference sequence). This TCR came from a man aged 25 to 45 in good health and CMV-seropositive. V is TRBV11-1 and J is TRBJ2-5, with TRBD1 matching 7 bases. Specimen: PBMCs. The CDR3 DNA reads TGTGCCAGCAGTCCCTACAGGGGTGCGCGGGAGACCCAGTACTTC. As protein: CASSPYRGARETQYF.